The clone carrying this T cell receptor beta chain has just a few counts. This specimen comes from a study of human T cells and chemical hapten exposure. Study-level background: An area of 2 cm by 1.5 to 2.5 cm on upper inner arm skin received 2% DPC for sensitization. Diphenylcyclopropenone was administered weekly to the scalp of patients throughout the roughly 22-week study.

Unique molecular identifiers were linked by the library to individual cDNA molecules. TCRdb independently ran MiXCR on the RACE reads; one entry per CDR3 protein. The sample carries roughly 84,000 distinct CDR3 sequences, roughly 10% recorded once. The junction had 6 bases not matched to a gene; V was cut back by 1 base and J by 1 base. Germline V gene data show CDR1 as LGHNA and CDR2 as YSLEER. This CDR3 contains 17 residues. Regarding time point: patch test 2, 6 weeks after DPC sensitization. The treatment is: therapeutic diphenylcyclopropenone sensitization with weekly scalp DPC. The material was whole blood, obtained in connection with sensitization to the hapten diphenylcyclopropenone (DPC). The receptor was isolated from a woman aged 45-59 years with alopecia areata. Some clones in this sample may be carry-over from other donors' samples. The chain uses TRBV4-3 and TRBJ2-7; TRBD2 aligns across 11 bases. This CDR3 reads CASSQGLSGGASYEQYF. CDR3 nucleotides: TGCGCCAGCAGCCAAGGGCTTAGCGGGGGGGCTTCCTACGAGCAGTACTTC.